What follows is one T cell receptor (beta chain) and its context. Its target is unknown. The germline V gene encodes CDR1 SGHNT and CDR2 YYREEE (reference sequence). The CDR3 length is 17 residues. Trimming cost V 5 bases and J 2 bases; bases outside gene matches: 7. As to treatment: some 19 received Ad26.COV2.S at low or high dose, single or two shots; 5 received placebo; per-sample allocation not given. Sampling took place 63 days after the first vaccine or placebo injection. The donor was a Boston adult aged 18-55 years. The shot given was an Ad26 vector that makes Wuhan-strain SARS-CoV-2 spike. The data originate from a study of Ad26.COV2.S vaccination and SARS-CoV-2 variants. Whole-study findings and limits: Total T cell responses, in the TCR breadth and depth analyses, may have been underestimated. Vaccine and placebo recipients had comparable breadth of non-spike TCRs.

Profiling relied on immunoSEQ multiplex PCR, and the TCRdb table lists in-frame clones only, not all of them. The data show 510,000 or so clones, with 87% seen just once and around 13% held by the top ten. The chain has TRBV5-4 and TRBJ2-7; TRBD2 matches at 16 bases. The sample in question was peripheral blood, obtained in a trial of Ad26.COV2.S vaccine versus placebo. The receptor was isolated from a person between 18 and 65 years old who received the Ad26.COV2.S COVID-19 vaccine or a placebo. CDR3 nucleotides: TGTGCCAGCAGTCGGGGACTAGCGGGAGGGCCTCCCTACGAGCAGTACTTC. This codes for CASSRGLAGGPPYEQYF. The full variable domain, with the rest looked up from reference TRBV5-4 and TRBJ2-7, is ETGVTQSPTHLIKTRGQQVTLRCSSQSGHNTVSWYQQALGQGPQFIFQYYREEENGRGNFPPRFSGLQFPNYSSELNVNALELDDSALYLCASSRGLAGGPPYEQYFGPGTRLTVT.